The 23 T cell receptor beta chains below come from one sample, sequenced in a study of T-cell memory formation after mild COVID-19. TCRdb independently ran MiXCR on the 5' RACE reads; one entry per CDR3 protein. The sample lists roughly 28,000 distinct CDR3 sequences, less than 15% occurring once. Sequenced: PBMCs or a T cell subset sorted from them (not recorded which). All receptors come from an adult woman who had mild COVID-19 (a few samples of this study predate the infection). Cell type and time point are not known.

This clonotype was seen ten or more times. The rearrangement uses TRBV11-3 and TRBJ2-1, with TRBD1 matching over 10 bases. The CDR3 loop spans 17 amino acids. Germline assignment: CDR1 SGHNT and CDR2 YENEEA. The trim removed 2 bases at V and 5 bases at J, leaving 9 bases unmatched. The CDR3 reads CASSLLPGQGTNNEQFF. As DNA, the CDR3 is TGTGCCAGCAGCTTACTACCGGGACAGGGGACCAACAATGAGCAGTTCTTC.

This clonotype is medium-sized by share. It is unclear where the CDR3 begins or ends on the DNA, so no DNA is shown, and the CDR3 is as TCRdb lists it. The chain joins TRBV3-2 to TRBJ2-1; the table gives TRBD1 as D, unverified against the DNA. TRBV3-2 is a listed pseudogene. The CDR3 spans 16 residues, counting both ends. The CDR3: CASSQFGQGAYNEQFF.

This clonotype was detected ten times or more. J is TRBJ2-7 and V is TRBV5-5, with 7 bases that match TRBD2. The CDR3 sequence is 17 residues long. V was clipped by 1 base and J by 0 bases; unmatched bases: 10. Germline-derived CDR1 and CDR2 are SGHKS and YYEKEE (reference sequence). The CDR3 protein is CASSLSALGGSSYEQYF. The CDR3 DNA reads TGTGCCAGCAGCTTGTCCGCACTGGGAGGGAGCTCCTACGAGCAGTACTTC.

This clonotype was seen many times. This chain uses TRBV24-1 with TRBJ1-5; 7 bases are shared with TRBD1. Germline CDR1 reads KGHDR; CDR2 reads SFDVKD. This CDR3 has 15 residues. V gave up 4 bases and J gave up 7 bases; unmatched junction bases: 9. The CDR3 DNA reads TGTGCCACCAGTGACTCTAACAGGGGCGGGCAGCCCCAGCATTTT. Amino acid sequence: CATSDSNRGGQPQHF.

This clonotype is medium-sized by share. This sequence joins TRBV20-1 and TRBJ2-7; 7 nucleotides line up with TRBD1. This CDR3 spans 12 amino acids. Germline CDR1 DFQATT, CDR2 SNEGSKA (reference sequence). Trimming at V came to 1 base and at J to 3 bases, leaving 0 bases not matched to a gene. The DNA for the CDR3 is TGCAGTGCTAGAGCAGGGGGCTACGAGCAGTACTTC. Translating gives CSARAGGYEQYF.

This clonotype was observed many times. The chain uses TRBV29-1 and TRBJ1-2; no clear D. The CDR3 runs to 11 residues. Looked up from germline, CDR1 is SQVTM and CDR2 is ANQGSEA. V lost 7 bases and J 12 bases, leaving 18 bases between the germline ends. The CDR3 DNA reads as TGCAGCGCTCCCGCCGGGCAGTCGAACACCTTC. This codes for CSAPAGQSNTF.

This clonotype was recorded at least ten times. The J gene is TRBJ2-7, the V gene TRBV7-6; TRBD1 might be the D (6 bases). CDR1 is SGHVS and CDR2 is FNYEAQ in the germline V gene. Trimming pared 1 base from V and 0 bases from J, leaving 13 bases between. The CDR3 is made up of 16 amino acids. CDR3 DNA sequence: TGTGCCAGCAGCTTAGGCATCAGGGGCCACTCCTACGAGCAGTACTTC. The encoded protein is CASSLGIRGHSYEQYF.

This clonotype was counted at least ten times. As DNA, the CDR3 is TGCAGTGCTAGGGACGGCCCTATGGCCTACGAGCAGTACTTC. This translates into CSARDGPMAYEQYF. The chain joins TRBV20-1 to TRBJ2-7; no reliable D call. In germline, CDR1 is DFQATT, CDR2 SNEGSKA (reference sequence). V lost 3 bases and J lost 2, with 14 bases in between. The CDR3 is made up of 14 amino acids.

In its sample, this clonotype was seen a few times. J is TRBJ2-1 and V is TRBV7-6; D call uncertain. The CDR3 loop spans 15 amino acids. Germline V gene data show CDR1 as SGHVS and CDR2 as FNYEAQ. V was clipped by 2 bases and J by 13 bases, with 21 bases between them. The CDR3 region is CASSLTRPPTVHQFF. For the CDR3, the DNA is TGTGCCAGCAGCTTAACCCGACCCCCCACAGTTCACCAGTTCTTC.

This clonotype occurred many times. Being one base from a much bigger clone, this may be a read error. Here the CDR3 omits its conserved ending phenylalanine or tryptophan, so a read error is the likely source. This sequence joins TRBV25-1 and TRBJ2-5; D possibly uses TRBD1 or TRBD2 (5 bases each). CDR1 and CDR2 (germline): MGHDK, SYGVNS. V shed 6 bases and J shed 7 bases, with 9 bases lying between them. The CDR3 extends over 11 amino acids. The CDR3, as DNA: TGTGCCAGCAGCGGGGCGGGGACCCAGTACTCC. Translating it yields CASSGAGTQYS.

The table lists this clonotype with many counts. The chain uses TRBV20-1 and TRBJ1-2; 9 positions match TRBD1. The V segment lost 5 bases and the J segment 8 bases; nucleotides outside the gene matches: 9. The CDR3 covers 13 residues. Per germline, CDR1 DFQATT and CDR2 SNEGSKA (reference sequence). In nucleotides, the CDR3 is TGCAGTGCTCTACTACAGGGGGCCCAAGGCTACACCTTC. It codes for CSALLQGAQGYTF.

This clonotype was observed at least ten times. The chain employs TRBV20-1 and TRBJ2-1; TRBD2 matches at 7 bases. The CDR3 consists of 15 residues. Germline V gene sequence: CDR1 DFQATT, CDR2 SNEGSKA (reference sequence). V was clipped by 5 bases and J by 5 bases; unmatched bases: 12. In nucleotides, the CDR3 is TGCAGTGCTGTTAAACCGGGACTACAAGACAATGAGCAGTTCTTC. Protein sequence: CSAVKPGLQDNEQFF.

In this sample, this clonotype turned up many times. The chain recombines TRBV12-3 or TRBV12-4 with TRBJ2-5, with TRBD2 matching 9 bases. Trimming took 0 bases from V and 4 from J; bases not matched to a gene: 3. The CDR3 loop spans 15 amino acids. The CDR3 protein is CASSLAQAGGETQYF. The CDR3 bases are TGTGCCAGCAGTTTAGCGCAAGCGGGGGGAGAGACCCAGTACTTC.

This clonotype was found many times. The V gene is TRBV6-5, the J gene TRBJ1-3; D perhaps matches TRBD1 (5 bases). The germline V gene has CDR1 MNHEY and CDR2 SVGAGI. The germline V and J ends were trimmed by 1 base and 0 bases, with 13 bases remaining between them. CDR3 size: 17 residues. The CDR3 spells CASSYYGTHRSGNTIYF. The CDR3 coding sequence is TGTGCCAGCAGTTACTACGGGACCCACCGCTCTGGAAACACCATATATTTT.

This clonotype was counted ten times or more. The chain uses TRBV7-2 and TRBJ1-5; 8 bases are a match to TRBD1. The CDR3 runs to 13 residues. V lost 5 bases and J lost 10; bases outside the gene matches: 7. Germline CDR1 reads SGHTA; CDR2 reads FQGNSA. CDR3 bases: TGTGCCAGCAGCCCCGGACAGGGAAGACCCCAGCATTTT. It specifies CASSPGQGRPQHF.

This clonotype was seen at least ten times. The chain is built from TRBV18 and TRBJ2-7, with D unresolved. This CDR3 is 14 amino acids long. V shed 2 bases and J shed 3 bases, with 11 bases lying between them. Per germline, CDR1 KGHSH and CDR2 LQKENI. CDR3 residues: CASSPSSSVYEQYF. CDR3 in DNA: TGTGCCAGCTCACCATCCTCTAGTGTCTACGAGCAGTACTTC.

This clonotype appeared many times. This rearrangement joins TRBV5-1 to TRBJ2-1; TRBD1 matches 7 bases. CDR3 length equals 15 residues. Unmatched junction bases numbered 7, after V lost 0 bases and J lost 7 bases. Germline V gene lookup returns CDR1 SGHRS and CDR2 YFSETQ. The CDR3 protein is CASSLVTGPINEQFF. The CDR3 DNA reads TGCGCCAGCAGCTTGGTGACAGGGCCGATAAATGAGCAGTTCTTC. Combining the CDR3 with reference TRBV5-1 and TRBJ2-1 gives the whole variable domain KAGVTQTPRYLIKTRGQQVTLSCSPISGHRSVSWYQQTPGQGLQFLFEYFSETQRNKGNFPGRFSGRQFSNSRSEMNVSTLELGDSALYLCASSLVTGPINEQFFGPGTRLTVL.

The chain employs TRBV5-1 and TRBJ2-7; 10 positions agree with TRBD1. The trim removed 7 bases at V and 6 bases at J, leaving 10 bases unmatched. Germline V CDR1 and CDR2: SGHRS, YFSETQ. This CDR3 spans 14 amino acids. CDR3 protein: CASSDRGFIGEQYF. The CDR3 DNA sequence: TGCGCCAGCTCGGACAGGGGGTTTATCGGCGAGCAGTACTTC.

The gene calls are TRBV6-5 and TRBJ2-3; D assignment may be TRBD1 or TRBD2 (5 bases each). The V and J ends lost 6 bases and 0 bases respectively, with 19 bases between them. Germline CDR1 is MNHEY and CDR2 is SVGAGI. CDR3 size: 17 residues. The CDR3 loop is CASSYGQTGTSTDTQYF. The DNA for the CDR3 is TGTGCCAGCAGCTACGGCCAAACCGGGACCAGCACAGATACGCAGTATTTT.

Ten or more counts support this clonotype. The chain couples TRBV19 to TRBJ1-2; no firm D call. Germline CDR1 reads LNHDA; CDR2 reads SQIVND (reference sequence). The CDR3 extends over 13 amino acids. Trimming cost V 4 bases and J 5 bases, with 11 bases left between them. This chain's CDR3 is CASSSPNLYGYTF. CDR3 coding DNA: TGTGCCAGTAGTAGCCCAAATTTATATGGCTACACCTTC.

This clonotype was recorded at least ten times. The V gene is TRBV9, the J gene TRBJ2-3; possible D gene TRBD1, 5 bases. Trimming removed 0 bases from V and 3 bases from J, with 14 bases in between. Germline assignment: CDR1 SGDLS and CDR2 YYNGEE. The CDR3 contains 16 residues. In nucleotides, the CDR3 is TGTGCCAGCAGCGTAGCGGCAGGGTATGTGACAGATACGCAGTATTTT. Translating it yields CASSVAAGYVTDTQYF.

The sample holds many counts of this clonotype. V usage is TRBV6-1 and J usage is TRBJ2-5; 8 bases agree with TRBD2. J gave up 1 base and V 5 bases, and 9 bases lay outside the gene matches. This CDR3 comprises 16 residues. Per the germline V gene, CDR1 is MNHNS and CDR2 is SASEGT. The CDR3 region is CASSSREGGGQETQYF. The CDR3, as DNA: TGTGCCAGCAGTTCCCGGGAGGGCGGGGGCCAAGAGACCCAGTACTTC.

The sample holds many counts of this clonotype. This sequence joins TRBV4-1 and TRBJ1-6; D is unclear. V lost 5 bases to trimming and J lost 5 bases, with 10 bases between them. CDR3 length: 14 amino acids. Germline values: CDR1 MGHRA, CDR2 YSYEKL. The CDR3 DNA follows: TGCGCCAGCAGCTCCTGGGAGGATAATTCACCCCTCCACTTT. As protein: CASSSWEDNSPLHF.